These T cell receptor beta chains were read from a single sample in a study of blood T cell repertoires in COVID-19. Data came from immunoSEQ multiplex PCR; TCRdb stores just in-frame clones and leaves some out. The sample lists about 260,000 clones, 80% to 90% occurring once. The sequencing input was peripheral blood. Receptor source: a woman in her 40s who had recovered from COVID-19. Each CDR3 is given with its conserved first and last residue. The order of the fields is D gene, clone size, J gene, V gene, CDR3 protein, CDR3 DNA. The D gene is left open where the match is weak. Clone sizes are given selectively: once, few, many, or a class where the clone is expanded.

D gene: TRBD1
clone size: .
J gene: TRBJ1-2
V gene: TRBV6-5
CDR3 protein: CASRYQRAGGDGYTF
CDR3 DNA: TGTGCCAGCAGGTACCAACGGGCAGGGGGCGATGGCTACACCTTC

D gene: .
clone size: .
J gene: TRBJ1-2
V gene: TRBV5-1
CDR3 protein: CASSPWASGGYTF
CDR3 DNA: TGCGCCAGCAGCCCCTGGGCATCCGGTGGCTACACCTTC

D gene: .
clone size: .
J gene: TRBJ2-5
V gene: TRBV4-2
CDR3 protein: CASSREQGLRETQYF
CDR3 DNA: TGTGCCAGCAGCCGCGAGCAGGGGCTCAGGGAGACCCAGTACTTC

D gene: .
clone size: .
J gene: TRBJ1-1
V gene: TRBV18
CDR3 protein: CASSPAGWGYTEAFF
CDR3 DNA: TGTGCCAGCTCACCAGCAGGGTGGGGCTACACTGAAGCTTTCTTT

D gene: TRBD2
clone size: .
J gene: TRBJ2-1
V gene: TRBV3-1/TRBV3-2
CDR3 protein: CASRASGGNEQFF
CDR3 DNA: TGTGCCAGCAGGGCTAGCGGGGGCAATGAGCAGTTCTTC

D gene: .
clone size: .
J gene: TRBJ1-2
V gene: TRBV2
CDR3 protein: CASTIEGYTF
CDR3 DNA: TGTGCCAGCACTATCGAGGGCTACACCTTC

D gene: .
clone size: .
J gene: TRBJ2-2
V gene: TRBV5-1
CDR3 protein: CASSLWGGTGELFF
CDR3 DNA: TGCGCCAGCAGCTTGTGGGGAGGCACCGGGGAGCTGTTTTTT

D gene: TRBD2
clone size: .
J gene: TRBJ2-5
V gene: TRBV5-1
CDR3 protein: CASSLGDKGGETQYF
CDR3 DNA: TGCGCCAGCAGCTTGGGTGACAAGGGAGGGGAGACCCAGTACTTC

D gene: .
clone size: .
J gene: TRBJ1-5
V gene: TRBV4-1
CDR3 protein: CASSQVEVLSNQPQHF
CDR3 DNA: TGCGCCAGCAGCCAAGTCGAGGTGCTTAGCAATCAGCCCCAGCATTTT

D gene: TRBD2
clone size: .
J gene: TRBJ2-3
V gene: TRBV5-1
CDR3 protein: CASSFGTSGGTDTQYF
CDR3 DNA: TGCGCCAGCAGCTTCGGGACTAGCGGGGGCACAGATACGCAGTATTTT

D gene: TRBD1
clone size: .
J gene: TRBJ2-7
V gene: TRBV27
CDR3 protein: CASSPRDRPTYEQYF
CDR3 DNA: TGTGCCAGCAGTCCCCGGGACAGGCCGACCTACGAGCAGTACTTC

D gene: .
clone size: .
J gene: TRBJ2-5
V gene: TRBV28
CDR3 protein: CASSPPPARVMNF
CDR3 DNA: TGTGCCAGCAGTCCCCCCCCCGCGCGGGTCATGAACTTC

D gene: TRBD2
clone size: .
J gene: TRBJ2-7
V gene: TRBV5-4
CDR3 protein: CASSLSLSGGAYEQYF
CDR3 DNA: TGTGCCAGCAGCTTGTCATTGAGCGGGGGCGCCTACGAGCAGTACTTC

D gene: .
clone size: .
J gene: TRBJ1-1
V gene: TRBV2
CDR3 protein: CASSPSFLSIQHTEAFF
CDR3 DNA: TGTGCCAGCAGTCCTTCCTTTTTAAGTATACAGCACACTGAAGCTTTCTTT

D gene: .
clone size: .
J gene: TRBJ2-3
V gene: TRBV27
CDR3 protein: CASSLRDNTDTQYF
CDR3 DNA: TGTGCCAGCAGTTTGAGGGATAACACAGATACGCAGTATTTT

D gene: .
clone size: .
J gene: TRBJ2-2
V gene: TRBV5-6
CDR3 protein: CASSFSGWAGELFF
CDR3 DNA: TGTGCCAGCAGCTTTTCCGGGTGGGCCGGGGAGCTGTTTTTT

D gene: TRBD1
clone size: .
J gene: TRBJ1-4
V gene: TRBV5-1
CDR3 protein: CASSLADRSNEKLFF
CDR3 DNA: TGCGCCAGCAGCTTGGCGGACAGGAGTAATGAAAAACTGTTTTTT

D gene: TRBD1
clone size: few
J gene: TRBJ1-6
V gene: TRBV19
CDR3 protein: CASSIPQGQESNSPLHF
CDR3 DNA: TGTGCCAGTAGTATACCACAGGGGCAAGAATCTAATTCACCCCTCCACTTT

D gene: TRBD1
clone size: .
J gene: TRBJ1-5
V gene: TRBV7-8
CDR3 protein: CASSVRDRVFSNQPQHF
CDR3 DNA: TGTGCCAGCAGCGTCCGGGACAGGGTTTTTAGCAATCAGCCCCAGCATTTT

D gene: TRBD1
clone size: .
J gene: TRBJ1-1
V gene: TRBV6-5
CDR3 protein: CASSYRGRAFF
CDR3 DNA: TGTGCCAGCAGTTACAGGGGGCGCGCTTTCTTT

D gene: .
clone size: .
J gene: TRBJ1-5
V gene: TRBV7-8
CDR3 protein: CASSRQTVLYSNQPQHF
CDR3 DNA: TGTGCCAGCAGCCGCCAGACAGTGCTTTATAGCAATCAGCCCCAGCATTTT

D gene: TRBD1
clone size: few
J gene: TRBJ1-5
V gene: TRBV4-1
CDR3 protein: CASSYRDRAGNQPQHF
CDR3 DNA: TGCGCCAGCAGCTACCGGGACAGAGCCGGCAATCAGCCCCAGCATTTT

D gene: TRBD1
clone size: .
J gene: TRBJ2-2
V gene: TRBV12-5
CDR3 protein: CASGGRQGRVGELFF
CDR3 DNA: TGTGCTAGTGGCGGACGACAGGGGCGCGTCGGGGAGCTGTTTTTT

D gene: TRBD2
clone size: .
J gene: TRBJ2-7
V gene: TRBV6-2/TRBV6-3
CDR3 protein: CASSYLAALTYEQYF
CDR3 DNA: TGTGCCAGCAGTTACCTAGCGGCGCTGACCTACGAGCAGTACTTC

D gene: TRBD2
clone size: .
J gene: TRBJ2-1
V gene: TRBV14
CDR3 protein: CASSRTLLAGVSSSYNEQFF
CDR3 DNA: TGTGCCAGCAGCCGTACGTTACTAGCGGGGGTCTCTAGCTCCTACAATGAGCAGTTCTTC

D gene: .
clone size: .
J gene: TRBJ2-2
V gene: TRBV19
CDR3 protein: CASGQGFEYHGELFF
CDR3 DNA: TGTGCCAGTGGGCAGGGGTTTGAATATCACGGGGAGCTGTTTTTT

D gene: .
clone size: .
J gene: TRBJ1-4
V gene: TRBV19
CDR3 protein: CASSHPTATNEKLFF
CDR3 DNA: TGTGCCAGTAGCCACCCGACAGCAACTAATGAAAAACTGTTTTTT

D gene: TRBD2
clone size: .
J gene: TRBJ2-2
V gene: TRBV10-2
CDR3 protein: CASVRAGGGTGELFF
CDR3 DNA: TGCGCCTCCGTCCGGGCGGGGGGAGGCACCGGGGAGCTGTTTTTT

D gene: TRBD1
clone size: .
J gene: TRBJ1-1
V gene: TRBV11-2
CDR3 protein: CASTPWDRKRANTEAFF
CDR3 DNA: TGTGCCAGCACCCCTTGGGACAGGAAGCGCGCGAACACTGAAGCTTTCTTT

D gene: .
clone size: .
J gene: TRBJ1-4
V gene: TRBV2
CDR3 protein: CASSRVLTNEKLFF
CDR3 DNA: TGTGCCAGCAGCCGGGTCTTAACTAATGAAAAACTGTTTTTT

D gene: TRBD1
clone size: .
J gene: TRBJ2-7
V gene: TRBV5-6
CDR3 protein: CASEPGRPGQSFSYEQYF
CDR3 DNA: TGTGCCAGCGAACCTGGGAGACCGGGACAGAGTTTCTCCTACGAGCAGTACTTC

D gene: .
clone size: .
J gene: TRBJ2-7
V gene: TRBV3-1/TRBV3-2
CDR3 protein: CASSHRGGNSYEQYF
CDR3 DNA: TGTGCCAGCAGCCATAGGGGGGGTAACTCCTACGAGCAGTACTTC

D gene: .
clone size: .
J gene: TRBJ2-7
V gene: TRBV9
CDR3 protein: CASSVDLGRWNEQYF
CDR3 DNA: TGTGCCAGCAGCGTAGATCTGGGCCGGTGGAACGAGCAGTACTTC

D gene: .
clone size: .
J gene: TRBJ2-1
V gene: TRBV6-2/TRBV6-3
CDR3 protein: CASSYAGINEQFF
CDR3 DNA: TGTGCCAGCAGTTACGCAGGGATTAATGAGCAGTTCTTC

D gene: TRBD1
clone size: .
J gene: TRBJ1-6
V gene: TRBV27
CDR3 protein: CASSPSTGGNSPLHF
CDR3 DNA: TGTGCCAGCAGTCCATCGACAGGGGGAAACTCACCCCTCCACTTT

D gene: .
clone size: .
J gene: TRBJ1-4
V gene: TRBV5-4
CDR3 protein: CASSLAVSPGGEGEKLFF
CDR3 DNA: TGTGCCAGCAGCTTGGCAGTAAGTCCAGGAGGGGAAGGAGAAAAACTGTTTTTT

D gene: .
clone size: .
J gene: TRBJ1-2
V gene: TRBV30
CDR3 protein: CAWRRGEGSGDYGYTF
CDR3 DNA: TGTGCCTGGAGGAGAGGGGAGGGATCAGGGGACTATGGCTACACCTTC

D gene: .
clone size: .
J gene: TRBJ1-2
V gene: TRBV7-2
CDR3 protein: CASSLQGYGYTF
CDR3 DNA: TGTGCCAGCAGCTTACAGGGTTATGGCTACACCTTC

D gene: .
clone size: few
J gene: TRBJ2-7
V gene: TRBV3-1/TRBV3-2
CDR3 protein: CASSPHDRAGKQYF
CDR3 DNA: TGTGCCAGCAGCCCGCATGACAGGGCGGGAAAGCAGTACTTC

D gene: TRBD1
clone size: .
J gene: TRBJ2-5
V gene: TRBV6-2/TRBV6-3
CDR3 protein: CASSPTGGAGMETQYF
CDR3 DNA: TGTGCCAGCAGCCCTACAGGGGGCGCAGGGATGGAGACCCAGTACTTC

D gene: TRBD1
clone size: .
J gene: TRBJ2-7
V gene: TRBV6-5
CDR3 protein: CASSYSILTGAYEQYF
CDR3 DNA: TGTGCCAGCAGTTACTCCATCCTGACAGGGGCCTACGAGCAGTACTTC

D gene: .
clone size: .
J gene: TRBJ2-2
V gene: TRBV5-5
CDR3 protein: CASSLLGEIIGELFF
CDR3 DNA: TGTGCCAGCAGCCTCTTAGGGGAAATCATCGGGGAGCTGTTTTTT

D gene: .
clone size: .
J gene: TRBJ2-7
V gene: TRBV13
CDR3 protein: CASSFRGREYEQYF
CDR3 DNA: TGTGCCAGCAGCTTCCGCGGTAGGGAGTACGAGCAGTACTTC

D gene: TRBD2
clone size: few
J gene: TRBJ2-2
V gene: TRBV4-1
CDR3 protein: CASSHPPGTSGGPGELFF
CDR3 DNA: TGCGCCAGCAGCCATCCCCCCGGCACTAGCGGGGGGCCCGGGGAGCTGTTTTTT

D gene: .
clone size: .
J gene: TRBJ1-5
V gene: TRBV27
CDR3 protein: CASTVNPGQPQHF
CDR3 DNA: TGTGCCAGCACCGTGAACCCAGGGCAGCCCCAGCATTTT

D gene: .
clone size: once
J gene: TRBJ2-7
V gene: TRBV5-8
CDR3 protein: CASSLGTVLTYEQYF
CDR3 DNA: TGTGCCAGCAGCTTGGGGACAGTACTCACCTACGAGCAGTACTTC

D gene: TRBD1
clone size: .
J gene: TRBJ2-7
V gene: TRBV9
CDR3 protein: CASSPYVQGAYEQYF
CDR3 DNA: TGTGCCAGCAGCCCCTATGTACAGGGGGCGTACGAGCAGTACTTC

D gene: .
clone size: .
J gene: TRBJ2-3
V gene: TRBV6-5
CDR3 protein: CASSYVPGARTDTQYF
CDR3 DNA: TGTGCCAGCAGTTACGTCCCAGGGGCGCGCACAGATACGCAGTATTTT

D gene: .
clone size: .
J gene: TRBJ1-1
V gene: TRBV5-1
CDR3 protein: CASSWGQENTEAFF
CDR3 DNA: TGCGCCAGCAGCTGGGGACAAGAGAACACTGAAGCTTTCTTT

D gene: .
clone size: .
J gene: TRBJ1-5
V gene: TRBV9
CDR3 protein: CASSRDTNQPQHF
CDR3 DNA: TGTGCCAGCAGCCGGGACACCAATCAGCCCCAGCATTTT

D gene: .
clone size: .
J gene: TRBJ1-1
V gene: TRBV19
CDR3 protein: CASSMQGTEAFF
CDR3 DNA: TGTGCCAGTAGTATGCAGGGAACTGAAGCTTTCTTT

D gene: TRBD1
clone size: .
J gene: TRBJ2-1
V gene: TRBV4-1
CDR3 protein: CASSPRGQASSYNEQFF
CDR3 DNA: TGCGCCAGCAGCCCGAGGGGGCAGGCCTCTTCCTACAATGAGCAGTTCTTC

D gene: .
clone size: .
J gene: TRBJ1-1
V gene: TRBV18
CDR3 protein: CASSPQTGERTEAFF
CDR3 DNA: TGTGCCAGCTCACCTCAGACAGGCGAGAGGACTGAAGCTTTCTTT

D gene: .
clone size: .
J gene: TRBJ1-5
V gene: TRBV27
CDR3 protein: CASISTYQPQHF
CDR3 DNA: TGTGCCAGCATATCTACGTACCAGCCCCAGCATTTT

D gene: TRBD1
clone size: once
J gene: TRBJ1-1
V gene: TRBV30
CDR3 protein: CAWSVGDRNTEAFF
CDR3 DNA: TGTGCCTGGAGTGTAGGGGACAGGAACACTGAAGCTTTCTTT

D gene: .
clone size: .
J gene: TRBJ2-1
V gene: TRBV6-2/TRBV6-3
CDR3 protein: CASSYSIRAGEFEQFF
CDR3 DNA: TGTGCCAGCAGTTACTCGATCCGGGCAGGGGAGTTTGAGCAGTTCTTC